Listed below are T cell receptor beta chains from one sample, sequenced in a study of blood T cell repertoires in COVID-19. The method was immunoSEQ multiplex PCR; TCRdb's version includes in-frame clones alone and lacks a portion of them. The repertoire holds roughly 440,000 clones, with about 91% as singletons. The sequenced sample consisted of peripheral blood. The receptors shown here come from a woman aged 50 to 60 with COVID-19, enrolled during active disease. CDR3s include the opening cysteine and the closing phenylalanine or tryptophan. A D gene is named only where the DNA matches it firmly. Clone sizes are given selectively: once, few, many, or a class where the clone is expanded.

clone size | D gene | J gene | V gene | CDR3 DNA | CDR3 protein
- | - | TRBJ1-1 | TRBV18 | TGTGCCAGCTCACCACCGGGCTCATCCTCCCAGGGGACTGAAGCTTTCTTT | CASSPPGSSSQGTEAFF
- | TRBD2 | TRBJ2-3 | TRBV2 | TGTGCCAGCAAAAAGCGGGGGGGGACTCTCACAGATACGCAGTATTTT | CASKKRGGTLTDTQYF
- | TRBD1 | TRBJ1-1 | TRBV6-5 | TGTGCCAGCAGCCGGGACAGGGCTCTTCCTGAAGCTTTCTTT | CASSRDRALPEAFF
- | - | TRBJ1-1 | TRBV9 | TGTGCCAGCAGCCCCGGGGAGAACACTGAAGCTTTCTTT | CASSPGENTEAFF
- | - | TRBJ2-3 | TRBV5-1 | TGCGCCAGCAGCTTGGGCCAGGGTCCGGATACGCAGTATTTT | CASSLGQGPDTQYF
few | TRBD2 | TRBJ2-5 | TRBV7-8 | TGTGCCAGCAGCTTACTCGTAGCGGGGCCAGAGACCCAGTACTTC | CASSLLVAGPETQYF
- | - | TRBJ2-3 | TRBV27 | TGTGCCAGCAGTTTTACGAGCGACACAGATACGCAGTATTTT | CASSFTSDTDTQYF
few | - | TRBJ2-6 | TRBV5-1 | TGCGCCAGCAGCTTGTTGGAGGCTGGGGCCAACGTCCTGACTTTC | CASSLLEAGANVLTF
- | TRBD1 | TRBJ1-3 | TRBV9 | TGTGCCAGCAGCGTAGGGGGGACAGGGGGAAACACCATATATTTT | CASSVGGTGGNTIYF
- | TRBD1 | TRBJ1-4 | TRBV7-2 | TGTGCCAGCAGCTTATGGGCGACAGGGGGCGCCGCAAAACTGTTTTTT | CASSLWATGGAAKLFF
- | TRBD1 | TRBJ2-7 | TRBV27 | TGTGCCACTCAGGGGGCGAACGCCTACGAGCAGTACTTC | CATQGANAYEQYF